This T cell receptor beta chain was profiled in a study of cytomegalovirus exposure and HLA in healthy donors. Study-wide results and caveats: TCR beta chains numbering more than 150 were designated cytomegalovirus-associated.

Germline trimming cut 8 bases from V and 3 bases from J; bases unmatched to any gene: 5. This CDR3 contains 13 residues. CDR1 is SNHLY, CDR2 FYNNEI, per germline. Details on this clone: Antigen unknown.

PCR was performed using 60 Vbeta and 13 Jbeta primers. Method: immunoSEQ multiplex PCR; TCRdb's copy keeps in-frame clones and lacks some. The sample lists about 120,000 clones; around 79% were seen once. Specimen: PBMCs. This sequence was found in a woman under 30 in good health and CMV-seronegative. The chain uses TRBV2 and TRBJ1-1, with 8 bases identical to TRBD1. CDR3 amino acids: CASGNRGDTEAFF. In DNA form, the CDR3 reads TGTGCCAGCGGGAACAGGGGGGACACTGAAGCTTTCTTT.